This T cell receptor (beta chain) stems from a study of blood T cell repertoires in COVID-19 (dated by TCRdb to the early 2020s). About the full investigation: Samples from collaborators originated in the United States, Italy and Spain and spanned both the acute and convalescent phases of COVID-19. The material from the prospective study consisted of cDNA or gDNA derived from T cells, B-cell-depleted T cells, or PBMCs. The dataset comprised deeply sampled blood TCRbeta repertoires from subjects exposed to, actively infected with, or recovered from COVID-19. The repertoires were made available in a free public database intended to serve as a resource for research on the immune response to SARS-CoV-2. The samples were drawn from the first 160 participants of the ongoing ImmuneRACE study and from 950 to 1,500 subjects provided by 6 global collaborators. Sample metadata almost always included a de-identified subject ID, COVID-19 status, age in years and sex. Where available, HLA class I and class II types were obtained from metadata supplied by the sample provider rather than from assay-based typing.

As for this clone: The clone's antigen remains unknown. No much larger clonotype is one base removed from it; base qualities were not supplied.

Findings and caveats that apply to the study as a whole: The quantity of clinical and demographic metadata differed by source and by participant and was supplied without curation.

Enrolling through a virtual design, the prospective study's participants ranged in age from about 18 to 89 years and lived across some 23 United States geographic areas. In the prospective study, cohorts were assigned on the basis of participant-reported clinical history obtained from a screening survey and a study questionnaire. ImmuneRACE Cohort 3 recovered participants were defined by two consecutive negative NP/OP PCR tests, healthcare professional clearance, or symptom resolution. In the prospective study, whole blood, serum and a nasopharyngeal or oropharyngeal swab were collected from each participant by mobile phlebotomists. Participants in the prospective study had the option to provide additional blood draws and questionnaires over a 2-month period. Prospective study blood samples were shipped either frozen or at room temperature before DNA extraction. TCRbeta CDR3 regions were amplified from genomic DNA using the immunoSEQ Assay, a bias-controlled multiplex PCR. As for the authors' bioinformatics: Within the assay, amplification of reference gene primers was used to estimate how many nucleated cells each sample contained. To quantify the absolute abundance of each unique TCRbeta CDR3 rearrangement, sequence reads were collapsed and filtered. For each sample, productive Simpson clonality was calculated as the square root of Simpson's diversity index across productive rearrangements. The clones in this table, taken by TCRdb from immuneACCESS, are in-frame only. Not every clone is retained; where verified, under half of the shortfall comes from an unresolved V gene, and the cause of the rest is unknown. V, J and clone size reflect that table, while D and trimming were determined from the DNA. This sample is represented by roughly 380,000 clones; over 75% of them were singletons. The top ten constitute 1.3% of the sample.

The CDR3 numbers 14 residues from cysteine through phenylalanine. Kept here is only the CDR3 DNA, which spans 42 bases and is read in frame from base 1. The V and J ends are trimmed by 4 bases and 6 bases, leaving 13 bases between them. CDR1 and CDR2, per the germline V gene (reference sequence), are LGHDT and YNNKEL. The specimen sequenced was PBMCs or T cells enriched from blood (not recorded which). This receptor was taken from a man aged 30 to 39 who had recovered from COVID-19. The rearranged segments are TRBV3-1 (or the pseudogene TRBV3-2) and TRBJ2-1; tentative D gene TRBD1, with 6 bases matching. The DNA sequence is TGTGCCAGCAGCCCGAATACAGGGTCCAATGAGCAGTTCTTC. Translated, it reads CASSPNTGSNEQFF.